The sequence of this TCR beta chain was determined in a study of cytomegalovirus exposure and HLA in healthy donors. Study details: Drawn from HLA-typed donors, tens of millions of unique TCRs were held in an early data release. General study findings and limits: Using the classifier, cytomegalovirus status was reportedly diagnosed with high specificity and sensitivity. According to the study, around 150 TCR beta chains were cytomegalovirus-associated.

V lost 4 bases to trimming and J lost 6 bases; unmatched junction nucleotides: 10. This CDR3 is built from 15 residues. Looked up from germline, CDR1 is SGHTA and CDR2 is FQGNSA. A note on this clone: Its antigen is still unknown.

The primer mix had 60 Vbeta and 13 Jbeta primers. TCRdb's copy holds only in-frame clones and misses some; the assay was immunoSEQ multiplex PCR. The sample table sets out fewer than 85,000 clones. The clonotype comes from a man between 50 and 59 years old in good health and CMV-seropositive. This chain connects TRBV7-2 to TRBJ1-2; 8 bases are shared with TRBD1. Sample: PBMCs. The DNA of the CDR3 is TGTGCCAGCAGCTCCCGGACAGGGATCTATCATGGCTACACCTTC. The encoded protein is CASSSRTGIYHGYTF. Combining the CDR3 with reference TRBV7-2 and TRBJ1-2 gives the whole variable domain GAGVSQSPSNKVTEKGKDVELRCDPISGHTALYWYRQSLGQGLEFLIYFQGNSAPDKSGLPSDRFSAERTGGSVSTLTIQRTQQEDSAVYLCASSSRTGIYHGYTFGSGTRLTVV.